These 27 T cell receptor beta chains share one sample of origin, sequenced in a study of blood T cell repertoires in COVID-19. Clones were sequenced by immunoSEQ multiplex PCR, and TCRdb holds only the in-frame ones, with some missing. The sample includes roughly 120,000 clones, 75% to 90% of them seen just once. The sequenced sample consisted of peripheral blood. These receptors originate from a woman over 75 with COVID-19, enrolled during active disease.

CDR3 coding DNA: TGTGCCACCAGCAGACTGCAGGGGTGGGAGACCCAGTACTTC. It translates to CATSRLQGWETQYF. The chain joins TRBV15 to TRBJ2-5; weak D call: TRBD1 (6 bases). Germline assignment: CDR1 LNHNV and CDR2 YYDKDF (reference sequence). V was shortened by 2 bases and J by 5 bases, with 12 bases between the two germline ends. There are 14 residues in the CDR3.

The chain recombines TRBV6-5 with TRBJ2-1; weak D call: TRBD1 (6 bases). Germline CDR1 reads MNHEY; CDR2 reads SVGAGI. V lost 6 bases and J lost 3, with 15 bases in between. The CDR3 contains 15 residues. In DNA, the CDR3 is TGTGCCAGCAGCACCTCAGGACAGAGCTACAATGAGCAGTTCTTC. Translation gives CASSTSGQSYNEQFF.

The chain recombines TRBV5-1 with TRBJ1-1, with D perhaps TRBD1 (5 bases). The V gene's germline CDR1 is SGHRS and CDR2 YFSETQ. The V gene lost 1 base and the J gene lost 1 base, with 8 bases spanning the gap. This CDR3 is built from 14 residues. CDR3 protein: CASSLTQGNTEAFF. CDR3 DNA: TGCGCCAGCAGCTTGACTCAGGGGAACACTGAAGCTTTCTTT.

The chain links TRBV6-5 to TRBJ1-2; 8 nucleotides align to TRBD1. With 5 bases clipped from V and 8 bases from J, the junction kept 7 bases outside the gene matches. CDR1 is MNHEY and CDR2 is SVGAGI in the germline V gene. The CDR3 length is 13 residues. The DNA for the CDR3 is TGTGCCAGCAGTAAGGACAGGGTGAGAGGCTACACCTTC. Amino acid sequence: CASSKDRVRGYTF.

The V gene is TRBV4-2, the J gene TRBJ1-2; D gene unclear. The CDR3 runs 15 residues. Germline V lookup: CDR1 LGHNA, CDR2 YNFKEQ. Trimming removed 1 base at V and 8 bases at J, with 17 bases between. DNA for the CDR3: TGTGCCAGCAGCCAAGGCCCGAGAGGGCAGGACGGCTACACCTTC. Amino acids: CASSQGPRGQDGYTF.

The rearrangement joins TRBV7-9 to TRBJ2-3; 8 bases map to TRBD2. The V gene's germline CDR1 is SEHNR and CDR2 FQNEAQ (reference sequence). With 7 bases clipped from V and 2 bases from J, the junction kept 14 bases outside the gene matches. The CDR3 length is 17 residues. The chain's CDR3 is CASKELGPGLVTDTQYF. CDR3 bases: TGTGCCAGCAAAGAGCTCGGACCGGGACTAGTCACAGATACGCAGTATTTT.

CDR3 sequence reads: CASRPYSGPETQYF. The DNA for the CDR3 is TGTGCCAGCAGACCCTATAGCGGGCCAGAGACCCAGTACTTC. The genes are TRBV7-8 and TRBJ2-5, with 7 bases matching TRBD2. The CDR3 is 14 residues long. Germline values: CDR1 SGHVS, CDR2 FQNEAQ. J was trimmed by 4 bases and V by 6 bases; bases with no gene match: 8.

This chain connects TRBV6-5 to TRBJ2-7; TRBD2 aligns across 7 bases. This CDR3 is 14 amino acids long. Germline lookup yields CDR1 MNHEY and CDR2 SVGAGI. V was pared by 2 bases and J by 4 bases, with 5 bases of the junction left unmatched. CDR3 sequence: CASSYQGLPYEQYF. CDR3 nucleotide sequence: TGTGCCAGCAGTTACCAGGGACTACCATACGAGCAGTACTTC.

V usage is TRBV5-1 and J usage is TRBJ2-2; 8 bases line up with TRBD1. CDR3 length: 15 amino acids. Germline V CDR1 and CDR2: SGHRS, YFSETQ. V lost 2 bases to trimming and J lost 3 bases; unmatched junction nucleotides: 3. Written as DNA, the CDR3 is TGCGCCAGCAGCTTACCACAGGGGGACACCGGGGAGCTGTTTTTT. The encoded protein is CASSLPQGDTGELFF.

The chain combines TRBV3-1 (or the pseudogene TRBV3-2) with TRBJ2-3, with 9 bases that match TRBD1. The CDR3 covers 17 residues. CDR1 LGHDT and CDR2 YNNKEL come from the germline V gene (reference sequence). Germline trimming cut 0 bases from V and 3 bases from J; bases unmatched to any gene: 7. DNA for the CDR3: TGTGCCAGCAGCCAAGACTACCGGGACAGGGCTACAGATACGCAGTATTTT. The encoded protein is CASSQDYRDRATDTQYF.

This clone was found a few times. V and J are TRBV28 and TRBJ2-7; 11 nucleotides match TRBD2. CDR1 and CDR2 from the germline V gene are MDHEN and SYDVKM. The CDR3 length is 16 residues. The ends lost 5 bases at V and 0 bases at J; junction bases unmatched: 6. CDR3 protein: CASSRPSGRISYEQYF. Written as DNA, the CDR3 is TGTGCCAGCAGTCGCCCTAGCGGGAGGATCTCCTACGAGCAGTACTTC.

The chain has TRBV11-2 and TRBJ1-4; TRBD1 aligns across 7 bases. The J segment lost 7 bases and the V segment lost 0 bases, leaving 11 bases of the junction unmatched. CDR1 SGHAT and CDR2 FQNNGV come from the germline V gene. The CDR3 has 17 residues. The CDR3 sequence: CASSLEDVPGGLEKLFF. In nucleotides, the CDR3 is TGTGCCAGCAGCTTAGAGGATGTTCCAGGGGGACTTGAAAAACTGTTTTTT.

The chain joins TRBV5-4 to TRBJ2-7; TRBD2 aligns across 9 bases. V was clipped by 0 bases and J by 2 bases; unmatched bases: 6. CDR3 size: 16 residues. Per the germline V gene, CDR1 is SGHNT and CDR2 is YYREEE (reference sequence). The CDR3 DNA reads TGTGCCAGCAGCTTGGCCGGCGGCGGGAGGGCCTACGAGCAGTACTTC. Protein: CASSLAGGGRAYEQYF.

This clone was counted once. The V gene is TRBV18, the J gene TRBJ1-4; the D gene is possibly TRBD1 (5 bases). The CDR3 is made up of 13 amino acids. CDR1 is KGHSH and CDR2 is LQKENI in the germline V gene. V was clipped by 6 bases and J by 7 bases, with 12 bases between them. In DNA form, the CDR3 reads TGTGCCAGCTCTCAAGGGGCTTTTGAAAAACTGTTTTTT. Protein sequence: CASSQGAFEKLFF.

The CDR3 DNA is TGCGCCAGCAGCTCCGGGACTAGCGGTTTCTCCTACAATGAGCAGTTCTTC. Translating it yields CASSSGTSGFSYNEQFF. This chain uses TRBV5-1 with TRBJ2-1; 11 bases fit TRBD2. The CDR3 extends over 17 amino acids. The J segment lost 0 bases and the V segment lost 3 bases, leaving 5 bases of the junction unmatched. CDR1 and CDR2 from the germline V gene are SGHRS and YFSETQ.

The gene calls are TRBV7-6 and TRBJ1-1; 9 bases fit TRBD1. The CDR3 has 15 amino acids. Germline loops: CDR1 SGHVS, CDR2 FNYEAQ. The trim removed 5 bases at V and 1 base at J, leaving 5 bases unmatched. The chain's CDR3 is CASSRDRGRNTEAFF. CDR3 bases: TGTGCCAGCAGCCGTGACAGGGGGAGGAACACTGAAGCTTTCTTT.

The rearrangement links TRBV6-6 to TRBJ2-7, with 9 positions matching TRBD1. CDR3 length equals 14 residues. V lost 3 bases and J lost 7; bases outside the gene matches: 7. Germline loops: CDR1 MNHNY, CDR2 SVGAGI (reference sequence). The CDR3 DNA reads as TGTGCCAGCAGTTATCCGGGACAGGGTGTTGAGCAGTACTTC. Translating it yields CASSYPGQGVEQYF.

V gene TRBV7-9 combines with J gene TRBJ1-2; 7 nucleotides line up with TRBD1. The ends lost 1 base at V and 3 bases at J; junction bases unmatched: 2. The CDR3 has 14 amino acids. Germline V CDR1 and CDR2: SEHNR, FQNEAQ (reference sequence). This CDR3 is CASSLEQGHYGYTF. CDR3 nucleotides: TGTGCCAGCAGCTTAGAACAGGGGCACTATGGCTACACCTTC.

V and J are TRBV7-9 and TRBJ1-5; 7 nucleotides align to TRBD1. Germline CDR1 reads SEHNR; CDR2 reads FQNEAQ (reference sequence). V lost 4 bases and J lost 4; bases outside the gene matches: 4. The CDR3 is 14 residues long. CDR3 region: CASSSGTVNQPQHF. DNA of the CDR3: TGTGCCAGCAGCTCCGGGACAGTAAATCAGCCCCAGCATTTT.

The chain employs TRBV3-1 (or the pseudogene TRBV3-2) and TRBJ2-1, with a weak D call TRBD2 (5 bases). CDR1 is LGHDT, CDR2 YNNKEL, per germline (reference sequence). The CDR3 has 15 residues. V dropped 1 base and J dropped 2 bases, with 9 bases sitting between them. The CDR3 sequence: CASSQGTGTYNEQFF. The DNA of the CDR3 is TGTGCCAGCAGCCAAGGGACTGGCACCTACAATGAGCAGTTCTTC.

On this clone itself: At one of its ends the junction is not consistent with the germline gene, which may arise from a read error. V gene TRBV28 combines with J gene TRBJ2-1, with 7 bases matching TRBD1. Germline V lookup: CDR1 MDHEN, CDR2 SYDVKM. The CDR3 sequence is 11 residues long. The CDR3 region is CASSSGTVSIF. The CDR3 nucleotides read TGTGCCAGCAGTTCCGGGACAGTCTCTATCTTC.

The chain employs TRBV5-4 and TRBJ2-2, with 14 nucleotides matching TRBD2. CDR3 length equals 16 residues. Germline loops: CDR1 SGHNT, CDR2 YYREEE (reference sequence). V gave up 0 bases and J gave up 6 bases; unmatched junction bases: 1. DNA of the CDR3: TGTGCCAGCAGCTTGGGGGGACTAGCGGGAGCCGGGGAGCTGTTTTTT. Amino acids: CASSLGGLAGAGELFF.

The chain joins TRBV9 to TRBJ2-2; D perhaps matches TRBD1 (5 bases). The CDR3 has 13 amino acids. Trimming cost V 4 bases and J 8 bases, with 12 bases left between them. CDR1 and CDR2 (germline): SGDLS, YYNGEE. CDR3 in DNA: TGTGCCAGCAGCCCATCAGGGATGGGGGAGCTGTTTTTT. It yields the protein CASSPSGMGELFF. Together with reference TRBV9 and TRBJ2-2, the CDR3 gives the full variable domain: DSGVTQTPKHLITATGQRVTLRCSPRSGDLSVYWYQQSLDQGLQFLIQYYNGEERAKGNILERFSAQQFPDLHSELNLSSLELGDSALYFCASSPSGMGELFFGEGSRLTVL.

The chain recombines TRBV11-1 with TRBJ2-2; no definite D call. This CDR3 region has 15 residues. V was pared by 2 bases and J by 6 bases, with 13 bases between. CDR1 SGHAT and CDR2 FQDESV come from the germline V gene (reference sequence). The CDR3 sequence is CASSLNLVVAGELFF. CDR3 nucleotides: TGTGCCAGCAGCTTAAATTTAGTTGTGGCCGGGGAGCTGTTTTTT.

This clone was seen a handful of times. The gene calls are TRBV27 and TRBJ2-6; the D gene is possibly TRBD1 (7 bases). CDR3 length equals 15 residues. Germline V CDR1 and CDR2: MNHEY, SMNVEV (reference sequence). Trimming removed 7 bases from V and 4 bases from J, with 14 bases in between. The chain's CDR3 is CASKQGGSGANVLTF. The CDR3 DNA reads as TGTGCCAGCAAGCAGGGGGGATCAGGGGCCAACGTCCTGACTTTC.

This clone was seen a handful of times. The V gene is TRBV4-3, the J gene TRBJ1-3; D call uncertain. This CDR3 region has 14 residues. Germline values: CDR1 LGHNA, CDR2 YSLEER. V shed 1 base and J shed 6 bases, with 10 bases lying between them. CDR3 in DNA: TGCGCCAGCAGCCAAGCCCCCGGGGTAAACACCATATATTTT. It translates to CASSQAPGVNTIYF.

The chain recombines TRBV3-1 (or the pseudogene TRBV3-2) with TRBJ1-2; D possibly corresponds to TRBD1 (6 bases). Trimming stripped 2 bases from V and 5 bases from J, with 12 bases between. CDR1 is LGHDT and CDR2 is YNNKEL in the germline V gene (reference sequence). CDR3 size: 14 residues. In nucleotides, the CDR3 is TGTGCCAGCAGCCAAATACAGGGACCGTATGGCTACACCTTC. Translated, it gives CASSQIQGPYGYTF.